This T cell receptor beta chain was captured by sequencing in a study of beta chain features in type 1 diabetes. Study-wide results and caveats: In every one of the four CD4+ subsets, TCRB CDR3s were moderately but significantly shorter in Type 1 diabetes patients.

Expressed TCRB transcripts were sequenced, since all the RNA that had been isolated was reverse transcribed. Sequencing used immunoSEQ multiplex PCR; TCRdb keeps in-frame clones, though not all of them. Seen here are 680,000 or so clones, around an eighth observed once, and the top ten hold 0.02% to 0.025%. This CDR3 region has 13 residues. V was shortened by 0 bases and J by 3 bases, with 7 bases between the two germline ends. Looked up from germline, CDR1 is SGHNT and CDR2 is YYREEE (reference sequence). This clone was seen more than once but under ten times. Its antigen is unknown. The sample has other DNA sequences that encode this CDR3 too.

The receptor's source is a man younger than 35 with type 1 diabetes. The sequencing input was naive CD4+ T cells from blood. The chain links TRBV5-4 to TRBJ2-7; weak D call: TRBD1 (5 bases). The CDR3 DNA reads TGTGCCAGCAGCTTGGCAGGGATCTACGAGCAGTACTTC. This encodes CASSLAGIYEQYF.